This TCR beta chain derives from a study of T cell responses to AZD1222 COVID-19 vaccine. The method was immunoSEQ multiplex PCR; TCRdb's version includes in-frame clones alone and lacks a portion of them. The sample yields 90,000 to 120,000 clones, 85% to 90% seen once. This CDR3 is 17 amino acids long. With V trimmed by 4 bases and J by 2 bases, 10 bases remained unmatched. Germline V lookup: CDR1 MNHEY, CDR2 SMNVEV (reference sequence). This clone was detected a few times. This specimen consisted of peripheral blood, obtained on day 0 of AZD1222 vaccination. The genes are TRBV27 and TRBJ2-7; TRBD2 matches at 11 bases. The clonotype comes from an adult in good health. The CDR3 DNA sequence: TGTGCCAGCAGTTCCAGTGGACTAGCGGGCATACCCTACGAGCAGTACTTC. This sequence encodes CASSSSGLAGIPYEQYF.